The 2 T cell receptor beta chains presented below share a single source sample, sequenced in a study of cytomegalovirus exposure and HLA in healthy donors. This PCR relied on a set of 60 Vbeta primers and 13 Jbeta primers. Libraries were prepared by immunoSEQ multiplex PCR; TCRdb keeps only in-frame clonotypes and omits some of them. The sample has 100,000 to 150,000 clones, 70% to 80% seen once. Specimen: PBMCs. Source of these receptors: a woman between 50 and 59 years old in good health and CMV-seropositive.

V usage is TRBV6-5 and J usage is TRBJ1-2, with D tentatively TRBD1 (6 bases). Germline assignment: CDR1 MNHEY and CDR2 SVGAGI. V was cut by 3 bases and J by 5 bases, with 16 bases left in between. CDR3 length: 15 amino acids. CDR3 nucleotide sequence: TGTGCCAGCAGTTATCAGGACAGAGGAGGTTATGGCTACACCTTC. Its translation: CASSYQDRGGYGYTF.

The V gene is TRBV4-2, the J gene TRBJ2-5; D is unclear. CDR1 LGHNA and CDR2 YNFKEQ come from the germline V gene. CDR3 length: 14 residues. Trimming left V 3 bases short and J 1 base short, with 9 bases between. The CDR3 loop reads CASSQGYGQETQYF. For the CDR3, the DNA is TGTGCCAGCAGCCAGGGCTACGGCCAAGAGACCCAGTACTTC.